The present entry profiles one T cell receptor (beta chain) with its context. The germline V gene encodes CDR1 SGHNT and CDR2 YENEEA. The CDR3 has 13 residues. V shed 4 bases, J shed 6 bases, and the junction held 6 bases outside the gene matches. The data originate from a study of technical replicates of blood from several donors. Profiled with immunoSEQ multiplex PCR; TCRdb holds only in-frame clones, not every one. The table has roughly 15,000 clones, roughly four fifths seen once. The V gene is TRBV11-3, the J gene TRBJ2-7; 7 bases line up with TRBD2. The sequence was collected from a human donor in good health. The material sequenced was PBMCs. CDR3: CASSSGREGEQYF. The DNA for the CDR3 is TGTGCCAGCAGCTCCGGTAGGGAGGGCGAGCAGTACTTC.